The clone carrying this T cell receptor beta chain was recorded many times. Its antigen is not known. The CDR3 spans 14 residues. V lost 6 bases, J lost 4 bases, and 19 bases lay in between. CDR1 is DFQATT and CDR2 is SNEGSKA in the germline V gene (reference sequence). With listed TCR primers and previously described methods, bulk TCR libraries were prepared. One entry per CDR3 protein, called by TCRdb with MiXCR from the PCR reads. The sample shows over 600,000 distinct CDR3 sequences, roughly 21% of them seen only once. This record comes from a study of molecular identifiers for immune sequencing clone quantification. General study findings and limits: Over 98% of effector molecules, but under 1% in naive cells, were held by clones with more than 20 RNA copies.

Sorted naive CD8 T cells were those defined as CD8+CD4-CCR7+CD45RA+. This receptor was taken from a human donor in good health. Some libraries in this study had Jurkat cell RNA spiked in. Sequenced material: naive CD8+ T cells from blood, with Jurkat cell RNA spiked in. Documented subset: FACS-sorted CD8+CD4-CCR7+CD45RA+ naive T cells. The V call is TRBV20-1, the J call TRBJ2-7, with D possibly matching TRBD2 (5 bases). The CDR3 sequence: CSAEGGQVYYEQYF. The CDR3 nucleotides are TGCAGTGCCGAGGGTGGTCAGGTGTATTACGAGCAGTACTTC.